Below are 20 T cell receptor beta chains sequenced from a single sample in a study of T cells after yellow fever vaccination. In TCRdb, the 5' RACE reads were re-called with MiXCR into one record per CDR3 protein. Here the sample spans more than 450,000 distinct CDR3 sequences, 20% to 25% being singletons. The input for sequencing was PBMCs, taken 21 days after the first yellow fever vaccination. Receptor source: a man aged 18-30 years who received the YFV17D yellow fever vaccine.

The chain couples TRBV7-9 to TRBJ2-3, with D possibly matching TRBD1 (5 bases). The CDR3 covers 15 residues. Trimming shortened V by 5 bases and J by 4 bases, and 16 bases separated the two germline ends. Per the germline V gene, CDR1 is SEHNR and CDR2 is FQNEAQ (reference sequence). The CDR3 nucleotides read TGTGCCAGCAGCCTCCGGACACCGCCCGCAGATACGCAGTATTTT. This encodes CASSLRTPPADTQYF.

The chain combines TRBV12-3 or TRBV12-4 with TRBJ2-3, with D maybe TRBD2 (6 bases). This CDR3 comprises 14 residues. The germline V and J ends were trimmed by 3 bases and 4 bases, with 11 bases remaining between them. Here the CDR3 reads CASSLNRGSDTQYF. In DNA, the CDR3 is TGTGCCAGCAGTTTGAATCGGGGGTCAGATACGCAGTATTTT.

This clonotype was observed a handful of times. The chain carries TRBV29-1 and TRBJ1-1, with D hard to call. CDR1 and CDR2 (germline): SQVTM, ANQGSEA. There are 12 residues in the CDR3. V gave up 7 bases and J gave up 1 base, with 10 bases separating them. The CDR3 spells CSATSWNTEAFF. As DNA, the CDR3 is TGCAGCGCCACGTCGTGGAACACTGAAGCTTTCTTT.

This chain joins TRBV12-3 or TRBV12-4 and TRBJ1-4; TRBD1 matches 11 bases. This CDR3 spans 15 amino acids. After removal of 5 bases from V and 1 base from J, the junction contained 0 bases not matched to a gene. CDR3 DNA sequence: TGTGCCAGCAGTGGGACAGGGGGAACTAATGAAAAACTGTTTTTT. Amino acid sequence: CASSGTGGTNEKLFF.

The chain is built from TRBV7-3 and TRBJ1-2; TRBD1 matches at 11 bases. Germline loops: CDR1 SGHTA, CDR2 FQGTGA. The V gene end was trimmed by 5 bases and the J gene end by 9 bases; junction bases not matched to a gene: 8. The CDR3 is made up of 14 amino acids. Here the CDR3 reads CASSRDRGSRRYTF. The CDR3 bases are TGTGCCAGCAGCCGGGACAGGGGGTCTCGCCGCTACACCTTC.

This clonotype was observed a single time. This chain connects TRBV19 to TRBJ1-1; D is unclear. There are 14 residues in the CDR3. Germline V gene data show CDR1 as LNHDA and CDR2 as SQIVND (reference sequence). Trimming took off 3 bases at V and 2 bases at J, with 10 bases between the two ends. The CDR3 here is CASSMSSFNTEAFF. CDR3 nucleotides: TGTGCCAGTAGTATGTCCTCTTTTAACACTGAAGCTTTCTTT.

With respect to this clonotype: At one end, the junction sequence differs from germline, possibly due to a read error. The chain links TRBV5-1 to TRBJ1-5; possible D gene TRBD1, 5 bases. The V gene's germline CDR1 is SGHRS and CDR2 YFSETQ. The CDR3 spans 14 residues. The CDR3 DNA reads as TGTGCCAGCAGTAGCGGGACGGGCAATCAGCCCCAGCATTTT. It translates to CASSSGTGNQPQHF.

This clonotype has only a few counts. The gene calls are TRBV5-1 and TRBJ2-3; D perhaps matches TRBD1 (6 bases). Trimming stripped 4 bases from V and 2 bases from J, with 14 bases between. The CDR3 is 15 residues long. Germline CDR1 and CDR2: SGHRS and YFSETQ. CDR3 amino acids: CASSHGTLITDTQYF. DNA for the CDR3: TGCGCCAGCAGCCACGGGACACTAATCACAGATACGCAGTATTTT. Filled out from reference TRBV5-1 and TRBJ2-3, the complete variable domain reads KAGVTQTPRYLIKTRGQQVTLSCSPISGHRSVSWYQQTPGQGLQFLFEYFSETQRNKGNFPGRFSGRQFSNSRSEMNVSTLELGDSALYLCASSHGTLITDTQYFGPGTRLTVL.

The chain uses TRBV3-1 and TRBJ2-3; tentative D call: TRBD2 (5 bases). CDR1 and CDR2 (germline): LGHDT, YNNKEL (reference sequence). The V and J ends lost 2 bases and 1 base respectively, with 13 bases between them. There are 16 residues in the CDR3. The CDR3 is CASSQSSGRGTDTQYF. CDR3 nucleotides: TGTGCCAGCAGCCAATCTTCTGGGCGGGGCACAGATACGCAGTATTTT.

The CDR3 reads CASSLSGAYEQYF. The CDR3, as DNA: TGCGCCAGCAGCTTGTCGGGGGCCTACGAGCAGTACTTC. The genes are TRBV5-1 and TRBJ2-7; possible D gene TRBD2, 6 bases. This CDR3 is built from 13 residues. Germline values: CDR1 SGHRS, CDR2 YFSETQ. The ends were cut back, 1 base at V and 2 bases at J, with 7 bases in the middle.

The table lists this clonotype with a few counts. This chain links TRBV28 with TRBJ1-5, with D possibly matching TRBD1 (5 bases). The V gene lost 1 base and the J gene lost 6 bases, with 13 bases spanning the gap. CDR1 is MDHEN, CDR2 SYDVKM, per germline. The CDR3 length is 15 residues. The DNA for the CDR3 is TGTGCCAGCAGTTTATTTCCCAGGGACTTTCAGCCCCAGCATTTT. Translating gives CASSLFPRDFQPQHF.

The chain joins TRBV5-8 to TRBJ1-5, with D unclear. The CDR3 has 12 residues. The germline V and J ends were trimmed by 0 bases and 8 bases, with 6 bases remaining between them. Per the germline V gene, CDR1 is SGHTS and CDR2 is YDEGEE. This CDR3 reads CASSLEMEPQHF. The DNA of the CDR3 is TGTGCCAGCAGCTTGGAAATGGAGCCCCAGCATTTT.

The chain couples TRBV6-1 to TRBJ2-1; 11 bases fit TRBD2. The ends lost 3 bases at V and 8 bases at J; junction bases unmatched: 6. This CDR3 has 15 amino acids. Germline lookup yields CDR1 MNHNS and CDR2 SASEGT. The CDR3 region has the DNA TGTGCCAGCAGTGACCTAGCGGGGGGTAAGGATGAGCAGTTCTTC. Encoded protein: CASSDLAGGKDEQFF.

A few counts support this clonotype. The chain links TRBV20-1 to TRBJ2-7; D is tentatively TRBD1 or TRBD2 (5 bases each). Trimming pared 1 base from V and 6 bases from J, leaving 10 bases between. The CDR3 has 12 amino acids. Germline V gives CDR1 DFQATT, CDR2 SNEGSKA (reference sequence). The DNA for the CDR3 is TGCAGTGCTAGAGCCCCCGGGGCCGAGCAGTACTTC. Translated, it gives CSARAPGAEQYF.

This clonotype has only a few counts. V is TRBV5-5 and J is TRBJ2-2, with D uncertain. The CDR3 contains 15 residues. V was pared by 0 bases and J by 6 bases, with 12 bases between. Per the germline V gene, CDR1 is SGHKS and CDR2 is YYEKEE (reference sequence). The CDR3 reads CASSLVVRRAGELFF. The CDR3 bases are TGTGCCAGCAGCTTGGTAGTCAGAAGGGCCGGGGAGCTGTTTTTT.

The V call is TRBV4-2, the J call TRBJ2-3; 7 positions match TRBD2. Germline CDR1 LGHNA, CDR2 YNFKEQ. The V segment lost 0 bases and the J segment 5 bases; nucleotides outside the gene matches: 5. This CDR3 contains 15 residues. CDR3 DNA sequence: TGTGCCAGCAGCCAAGATGGGGGAGGGGTAGATACGCAGTATTTT. It is translated as CASSQDGGGVDTQYF.

This clonotype has just a few counts. V and J are TRBV7-8 and TRBJ1-1, with D possibly matching TRBD1 (6 bases). The CDR3 sequence is 16 residues long. Between the trimmed V and J ends, which lost 0 bases and 5 bases, there was a span of 16 bases. Germline values: CDR1 SGHVS, CDR2 FQNEAQ. The CDR3 reads CASSLAQGGPRTEAFF. The CDR3 DNA reads as TGTGCCAGCAGCTTAGCTCAAGGGGGACCGCGGACTGAAGCTTTCTTT.

The CDR3 protein is CASRRTGAYEQYV. In nucleotides, the CDR3 is TGTGCCAGCAGACGGACAGGGGCCTACGAGCAGTACGTC. The chain carries TRBV6-1 and TRBJ2-7; 9 bases line up with TRBD1. Germline V gene sequence: CDR1 MNHNS, CDR2 SASEGT. The CDR3 has 13 amino acids. The ends lost 6 bases at V and 2 bases at J; junction bases unmatched: 2.

This clonotype was seen a handful of times. The chain joins TRBV12-3 or TRBV12-4 to TRBJ2-1; 9 bases agree with TRBD2. This CDR3 spans 15 amino acids. The J segment lost 10 bases and the V segment lost 3 bases, leaving 10 bases of the junction unmatched. CDR3 sequence reads: CASSFSGGGGREQFF. The CDR3 nucleotides read TGTGCCAGCAGTTTTAGTGGCGGGGGGGGCCGAGAGCAGTTCTTC.

The chain joins TRBV29-1 to TRBJ2-7; 8 nucleotides agree with TRBD2. The CDR3 extends over 14 amino acids. With 7 bases clipped from V and 7 bases from J, the junction kept 15 bases outside the gene matches. Germline V gene data show CDR1 as SQVTM and CDR2 as ANQGSEA. The CDR3 nucleotides read TGCAGCGCGGAGGGTAGCGGGGCCGCGGGGGAGCAGTACTTC. Encoded protein: CSAEGSGAAGEQYF.